Given below is one T cell receptor beta chain in context. Germline V gene lookup returns CDR1 LGHNA and CDR2 YNFKEQ. The CDR3 sequence is 13 residues long. The V and J ends lost 7 bases and 7 bases respectively, with 14 bases between them. The data stem from a study of T cell changes during pregnancy in multiple sclerosis. The protocol was immunoSEQ multiplex PCR, while the TCRdb copy is restricted to in-frame clones and leaves out a portion. The sample lists some 80,000 clones; approximately 92% were seen once. This TCR was sampled from a female donor with multiple sclerosis, enrolled in a pregnancy study. The chain has TRBV4-2 and TRBJ2-1; the D gene is possibly TRBD2 (5 bases). Here the sequenced sample was peripheral blood, taken in the first trimester of pregnancy. The chain's CDR3 is CASNGGSQNEQFF. The CDR3 DNA is TGTGCCAGCAATGGTGGGAGTCAGAATGAGCAGTTCTTC.